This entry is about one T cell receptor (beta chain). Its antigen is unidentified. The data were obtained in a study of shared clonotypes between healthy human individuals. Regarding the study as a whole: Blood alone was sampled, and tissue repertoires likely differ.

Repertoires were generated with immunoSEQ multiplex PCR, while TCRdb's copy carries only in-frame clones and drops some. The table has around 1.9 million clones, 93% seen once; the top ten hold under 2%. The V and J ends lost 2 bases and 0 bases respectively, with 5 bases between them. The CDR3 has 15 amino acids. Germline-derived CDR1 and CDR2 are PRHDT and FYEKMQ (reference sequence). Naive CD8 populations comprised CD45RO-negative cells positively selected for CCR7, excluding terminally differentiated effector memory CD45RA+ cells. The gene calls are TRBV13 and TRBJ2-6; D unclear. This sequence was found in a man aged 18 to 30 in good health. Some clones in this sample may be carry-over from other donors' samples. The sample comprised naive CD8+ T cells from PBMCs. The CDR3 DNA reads TGTGCCAGCAGCTTATTTGTCTCTGGGGCCAACGTCCTGACTTTC. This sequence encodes CASSLFVSGANVLTF.